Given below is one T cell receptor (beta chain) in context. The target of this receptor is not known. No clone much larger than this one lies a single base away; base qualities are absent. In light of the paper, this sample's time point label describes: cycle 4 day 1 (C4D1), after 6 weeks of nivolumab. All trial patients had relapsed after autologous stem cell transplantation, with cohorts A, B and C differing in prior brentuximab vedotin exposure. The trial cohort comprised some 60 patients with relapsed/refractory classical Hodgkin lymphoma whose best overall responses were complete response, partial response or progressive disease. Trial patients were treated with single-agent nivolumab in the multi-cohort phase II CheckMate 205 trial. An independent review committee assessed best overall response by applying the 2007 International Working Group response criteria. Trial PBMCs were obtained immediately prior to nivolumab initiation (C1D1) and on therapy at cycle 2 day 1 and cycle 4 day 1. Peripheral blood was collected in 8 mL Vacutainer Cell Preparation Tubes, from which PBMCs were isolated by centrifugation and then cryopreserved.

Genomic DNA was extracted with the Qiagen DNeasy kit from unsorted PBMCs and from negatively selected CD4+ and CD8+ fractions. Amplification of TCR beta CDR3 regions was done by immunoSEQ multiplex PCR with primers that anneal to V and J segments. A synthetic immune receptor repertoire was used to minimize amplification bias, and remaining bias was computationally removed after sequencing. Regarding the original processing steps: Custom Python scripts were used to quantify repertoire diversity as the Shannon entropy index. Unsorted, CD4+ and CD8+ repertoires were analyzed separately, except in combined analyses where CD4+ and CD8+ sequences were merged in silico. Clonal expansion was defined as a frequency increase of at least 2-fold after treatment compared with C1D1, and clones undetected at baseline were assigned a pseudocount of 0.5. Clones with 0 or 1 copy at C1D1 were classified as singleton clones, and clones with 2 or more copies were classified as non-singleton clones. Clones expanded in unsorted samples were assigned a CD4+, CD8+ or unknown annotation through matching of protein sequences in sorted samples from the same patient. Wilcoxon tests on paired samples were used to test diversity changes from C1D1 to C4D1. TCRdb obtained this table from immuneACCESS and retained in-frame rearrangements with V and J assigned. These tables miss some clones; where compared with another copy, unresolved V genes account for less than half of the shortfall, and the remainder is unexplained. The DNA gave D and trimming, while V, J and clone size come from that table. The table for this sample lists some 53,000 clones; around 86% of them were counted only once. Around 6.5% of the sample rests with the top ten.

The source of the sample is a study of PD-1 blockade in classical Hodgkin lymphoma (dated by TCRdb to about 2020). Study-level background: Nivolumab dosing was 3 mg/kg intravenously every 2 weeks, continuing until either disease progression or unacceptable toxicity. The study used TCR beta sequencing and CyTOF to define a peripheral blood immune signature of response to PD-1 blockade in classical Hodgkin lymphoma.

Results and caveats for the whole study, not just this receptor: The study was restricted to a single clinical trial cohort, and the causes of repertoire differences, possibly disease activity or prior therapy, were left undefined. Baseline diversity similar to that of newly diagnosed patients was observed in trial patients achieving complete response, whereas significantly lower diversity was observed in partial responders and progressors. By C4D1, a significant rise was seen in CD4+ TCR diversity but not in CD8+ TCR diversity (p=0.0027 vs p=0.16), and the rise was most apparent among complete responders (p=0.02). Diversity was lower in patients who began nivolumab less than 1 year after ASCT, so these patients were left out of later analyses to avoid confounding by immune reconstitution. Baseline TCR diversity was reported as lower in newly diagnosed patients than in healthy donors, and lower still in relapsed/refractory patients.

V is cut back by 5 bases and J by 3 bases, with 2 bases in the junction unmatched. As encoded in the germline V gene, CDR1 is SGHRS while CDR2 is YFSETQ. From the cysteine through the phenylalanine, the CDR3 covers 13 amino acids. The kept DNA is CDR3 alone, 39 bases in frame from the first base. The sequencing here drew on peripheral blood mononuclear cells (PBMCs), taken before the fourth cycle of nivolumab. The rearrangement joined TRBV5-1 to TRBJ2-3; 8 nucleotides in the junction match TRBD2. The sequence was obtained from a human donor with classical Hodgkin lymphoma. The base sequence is TGCGCCAGCAGTCGGGGGGGGACAGATACGCAGTATTTT. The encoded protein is CASSRGGTDTQYF.